These T cell receptor beta chains were read from a single sample in a study of radiation and T cells in renal cell carcinoma. Produced via immunoSEQ multiplex PCR; TCRdb's table is partial and in-frame only. Seen here are roughly 9,000 clones, approximately 62% observed once, and the top ten hold 15% to 20%. The sequencing used tumor tissue, collected from a patient whose treatment included radiotherapy and nephrectomy. All receptors derive from a woman aged 50 to 65 with renal cell carcinoma. CDR3s include the opening cysteine and the closing phenylalanine or tryptophan. The D gene is left open where the match is weak. Clone size appears in some rows only: once, few, many, or a class for an expanded clone.

D	V	J	size	DNA	CDR3
-	TRBV4-2	TRBJ2-3	few	TGTGCCAGCAGCCATATACCGTCTAGTACACCAGATACGCAGTATTTT	CASSHIPSSTPDTQYF
-	TRBV7-9	TRBJ2-5	once	TGTGCCAGCAGCTTAGTAGGGGGGACCCAAGAGACCCAGTACTTC	CASSLVGGTQETQYF
TRBD1	TRBV2	TRBJ1-6	few	TGTGCCAGCAGAGGACAGGGTAATAATTCACCCCTCCACTTT	CASRGQGNNSPLHF
-	TRBV15	TRBJ2-3	-	TGTGCCACCAGCAGAGAACGGGATACGCAGTATTTT	CATSRERDTQYF
-	TRBV5-4	TRBJ2-2	-	TGTGCCAGCAGCTTGGGGTGGGGGGAGCTGTTTTTT	CASSLGWGELFF
TRBD1	TRBV29-1	TRBJ1-1	-	TGCAGCGTTACGTATCCGACAGGGTATGATACTGAAGCTTTCTTT	CSVTYPTGYDTEAFF
-	TRBV5-4	TRBJ2-7	-	TGTGCCAGCAGCTGGGGCCACGGGTCCTACGAGCAGTACTTC	CASSWGHGSYEQYF
-	TRBV6-6	TRBJ2-3	-	TGTGCCAGCAGCACCGGGAGCCAGACTAGCACAGATACGCAGTATTTT	CASSTGSQTSTDTQYF
-	TRBV7-2	TRBJ1-4	-	TGTGCCAGCAGCTTATGGTCCGTCCGTGTTAATGAAAAACTGTTTTTT	CASSLWSVRVNEKLFF
TRBD1	TRBV6-1	TRBJ1-4	-	TGTGCCAGCATACCGACAGGGGTGACTAATGAAAAACTGTTTTTT	CASIPTGVTNEKLFF
-	TRBV19	TRBJ2-1	-	TGTGCCAGTAGTCCTCGACAGGAGAGGAATGAGCAGTTCTTC	CASSPRQERNEQFF
-	TRBV19	TRBJ2-3	-	TGTGCCAGTAGTATAGTGGGGGCAGATACGCAGTATTTT	CASSIVGADTQYF
-	TRBV28	TRBJ1-5	few	TGTGCCAGCAGGTTTTCGATAAGCGTAGATCAGCCCCAGCATTTT	CASRFSISVDQPQHF
-	TRBV4-3	TRBJ2-1	-	TGCGCCAGCAGCCTGGGGTTTCCCTCCTACAATGAGCAGTTCTTC	CASSLGFPSYNEQFF
-	TRBV28	TRBJ1-1	-	TGTGCCAGCAGTTCACTGGGGGGCGCGAACACTGAAGCTTTCTTT	CASSSLGGANTEAFF
-	TRBV28	TRBJ1-5	-	TGTGCCCTTAGTAGGGATAGCAATCAGCCCCAGCATTTT	CALSRDSNQPQHF
-	TRBV28	TRBJ1-6	-	TGTGCCAGCAGTTTGGGCGAGAATTCACCCCTCCACTTT	CASSLGENSPLHF
-	TRBV6-1	TRBJ2-7	few	TGTGCCAGCAGTGAAGACCCGAGCATGTACTTC	CASSEDPSMYF
TRBD2	TRBV2	TRBJ2-1	-	TGTGCCAGCAGTTTTAGCGGGAGGCCGGGCAATGAGCAGTTCTTC	CASSFSGRPGNEQFF
-	TRBV6-1	TRBJ2-1	-	TGTGCCAGCAGCCACGACAGGAGCGACTTGCAGTTCTTC	CASSHDRSDLQFF
-	TRBV28	TRBJ2-7	-	TGTGCCAGCAATAAGGGAACGGAGCAGTACTTC	CASNKGTEQYF
-	TRBV10-3	TRBJ1-2	-	TGTGCCATCAGGAGACCGGACAGTCAGGACACCTTC	CAIRRPDSQDTF
-	TRBV5-1	TRBJ2-2	-	TGCGCCAGCAGCTTGCTCGGACCGGAGGCCGGGGAGCTGTTTTTT	CASSLLGPEAGELFF
TRBD1	TRBV6-1	TRBJ2-1	-	TGTGCCAGCAGTGAACAAACGGGACAGGGGCACAATGAGCAGTTCTTC	CASSEQTGQGHNEQFF
TRBD1	TRBV7-9	TRBJ1-1	once	TGTGCCAGCTTAAGAGGGGGCGAAGGCACTGAAGCTTTCTTT	CASLRGGEGTEAFF
-	TRBV7-2	TRBJ2-6	-	TGTGCCAGCAGCTTAGATCGCGGGATTGGGGCCAACGTCCTGACTTTC	CASSLDRGIGANVLTF
-	TRBV5-4	TRBJ1-2	few	TGTGCCAGCAGCTTGGCAAGGGATAACTATGGCTACACCTTC	CASSLARDNYGYTF
TRBD2	TRBV28	TRBJ2-7	-	TGTGCCAGCAGTTTATCTGGACTAGCGGGAGCCTACGAGCAGTACTTC	CASSLSGLAGAYEQYF
TRBD2	TRBV5-6	TRBJ2-5	-	TGTGCCAGCAGCCTCCCGCTTAGCGGGGGGGACGAGACCCAGTACTTC	CASSLPLSGGDETQYF
TRBD1	TRBV7-6	TRBJ1-6	-	TGTGCCAGCAGCAGACAGGGGGCTGATTCACCCCTCCACTTT	CASSRQGADSPLHF